This entry lists 31 T cell receptor beta chains sequenced from one sample in a study of CD8 T cells in ankylosing spondylitis. One entry per CDR3 protein, called by TCRdb with MiXCR from the 5' RACE reads. The sample lists some 240,000 distinct CDR3 sequences, more than 20% occurring once. The sequenced sample was blood, either unsorted or a sorted T cell fraction (not recorded which). Receptors were obtained from a male donor with ankylosing spondylitis or in good health (not recorded which).

This clonotype was observed a handful of times. The rearrangement uses TRBV11-2 and TRBJ2-3; a possible D gene is TRBD2 (6 bases). The CDR3 is 12 residues long. Germline values: CDR1 SGHAT, CDR2 FQNNGV. V was cut by 4 bases and J by 5 bases, with 7 bases left in between. This chain's CDR3 is CASSWRVDTQYF. The CDR3 DNA is TGTGCCAGCAGCTGGAGGGTAGATACGCAGTATTTT.

This chain joins TRBV12-3 or TRBV12-4 and TRBJ1-5; a possible D gene is TRBD1 (6 bases). This CDR3 contains 14 residues. The V end was cut by 6 bases, the J end by 5 bases, with 14 bases between. The CDR3 nucleotides read TGTGCCAGCAGCCAGATGGGGGGCGATCAGCCCCAGCATTTT. It is translated as CASSQMGGDQPQHF.

This clonotype was counted ten times or more. The chain recombines TRBV12-3 or TRBV12-4 with TRBJ1-4; D uncertain. The CDR3 runs to 15 residues. V was pared by 3 bases and J by 0 bases, with 8 bases between. The CDR3 nucleotides are TGTGCCAGCAGTTTTGGAGTCTCAACTAATGAAAAACTGTTTTTT. Its translation is CASSFGVSTNEKLFF.

This clonotype was seen once. The chain is built from TRBV20-1 and TRBJ2-7; a possible D gene is TRBD2 (6 bases). The CDR3 has 15 amino acids. Trimming stripped 2 bases from V and 0 bases from J, with 14 bases between. CDR1 DFQATT and CDR2 SNEGSKA come from the germline V gene (reference sequence). The CDR3: CSARPRRGRSYEQYF. CDR3 sequence (DNA): TGCAGTGCTAGACCCCGGAGGGGTCGCTCCTACGAGCAGTACTTC.

This clonotype showed up many times. CDR3 region: CAITRGLTELAEAFF. For the CDR3, the DNA is TGTGCCATCACGCGGGGGTTGACTGAGTTGGCTGAAGCTTTCTTT. This rearrangement joins TRBV10-3 to TRBJ1-1, with D tentatively TRBD1 (5 bases). Germline CDR1 ENHRY, CDR2 SYGVKD. CDR3 length: 15 amino acids. V shed 7 bases and J shed 6 bases, with 21 bases lying between them.

This clonotype was detected ten times or more. This sequence joins TRBV5-1 and TRBJ2-5, with D possibly TRBD1 on 5 matching bases. CDR1 and CDR2 (germline): SGHRS, YFSETQ. The CDR3 sequence is 16 residues long. Trimming left V 0 bases short and J 0 bases short, with 12 bases between. CDR3 loop: CASSLAPGNDQETQYF. CDR3 nucleotide sequence: TGCGCCAGCAGCTTGGCCCCAGGGAACGACCAAGAGACCCAGTACTTC.

This clonotype was seen repeatedly, ten times or more. The CDR3 sequence: CSARSSHATDTQYF. In DNA form, the CDR3 reads TGCAGTGCTAGGTCGTCCCATGCCACAGATACGCAGTATTTT. The chain joins TRBV20-1 to TRBJ2-3; D is unclear. V was pared by 3 bases and J by 2 bases, with 12 bases between. CDR1 is DFQATT, CDR2 SNEGSKA, per germline (reference sequence). This CDR3 has 14 amino acids.

This clonotype has ten or more counts. The chain carries TRBV29-1 and TRBJ1-2, with D possibly being TRBD1 (5 bases). Trimming left V 4 bases short and J 2 bases short, with 17 bases between. Germline-derived CDR1 and CDR2 are SQVTM and ANQGSEA. CDR3 length: 15 amino acids. The CDR3 DNA sequence: TGCAGCGTTGCCGGCAGGGTCACGGCCAACTATGGCTACACCTTC. This codes for CSVAGRVTANYGYTF.

This clonotype was seen only a few times. CDR3 sequence reads: CASSLSPKQTQYF. CDR3 in DNA: TGTGCCAGCAGCTTATCCCCCAAACAGACCCAGTACTTC. V gene TRBV7-3 combines with J gene TRBJ2-5, with D unresolved. This CDR3 is built from 13 residues. Deletions cut 2 bases from V and 6 bases from J, with 10 bases between. Germline V gives CDR1 SGHTA, CDR2 FQGTGA. Drawing the rest from reference TRBV7-3 and TRBJ2-5, the complete variable domain is GAGVSQTPSNKVTEKGKYVELRCDPISGHTALYWYRQSLGQGPEFLIYFQGTGAADDSGLPNDRFFAVRPEGSVSTLKIQRTERGDSAVYLCASSLSPKQTQYFGPGTRLLVL.

At least ten counts were recorded for this clonotype. This rearrangement joins TRBV20-1 to TRBJ1-2; 8 nucleotides line up with TRBD1. Germline V gene sequence: CDR1 DFQATT, CDR2 SNEGSKA (reference sequence). V shed 0 bases and J 7 bases; nucleotides not matched to a gene: 1. CDR3 length: 12 residues. In nucleotides, the CDR3 is TGCAGTGCTAGAGACGACAGGGGTGGCTACACCTTC. Its protein is CSARDDRGGYTF.

The J gene is TRBJ2-3, the V gene TRBV20-1; 7 bases fit TRBD2. CDR1 and CDR2 (germline): DFQATT, SNEGSKA (reference sequence). Unmatched junction bases numbered 10, after V lost 4 bases and J lost 0 bases. The CDR3 is 16 residues long. The CDR3 DNA sequence: TGCAGTGCTATCCCGGGGCTAGCGGATAGCACAGATACGCAGTATTTT. Protein sequence: CSAIPGLADSTDTQYF.

This clonotype showed up just a few times. The rearrangement joins TRBV12-3 or TRBV12-4 to TRBJ2-1; D gene uncertain. V was trimmed by 4 bases and J by 8 bases, leaving 3 bases between them. The CDR3 has 10 residues. The CDR3: CASSSYEQFF. As DNA, the CDR3 is TGTGCCAGCAGTTCCTATGAGCAGTTCTTC.

This clonotype was detected ten times or more. The gene calls are TRBV29-1 and TRBJ2-3; TRBD2 is a possible D gene (5 bases). The CDR3 is 15 amino acids. Germline V CDR1 and CDR2: SQVTM, ANQGSEA. V lost 6 bases to trimming and J lost 1 base, with 17 bases between them. This CDR3 is CSVAMWRVGTDTQYF. The CDR3 coding sequence is TGCAGCGTCGCTATGTGGCGGGTGGGCACAGATACGCAGTATTTT.

Comment on this clonotype: Possible read error: a much larger clone is one base away. V gene TRBV11-2 combines with J gene TRBJ2-5; a possible D gene is TRBD1 (5 bases). The CDR3 sequence is 12 residues long. The germline CDR1 and CDR2 sequences are SGHAT and FQNNGV. CDR3 protein: CASSLDMETKYF. For the CDR3, the DNA is TGTGCCAGCAGCTTGGACATGGAGACCAAGTACTTC.

The CDR3 DNA is TGCAGCGGCCTGGGGGGCTCTAGCACAGATACGCAGTATTTT. Its translation is CSGLGGSSTDTQYF. The chain links TRBV29-1 to TRBJ2-3; the D gene could be TRBD1 or TRBD2 (6 bases each). The CDR3 has 14 residues. Trimming cost V 7 bases and J 0 bases, with 14 bases left between them. From germline, CDR1 is SQVTM and CDR2 ANQGSEA.

This clonotype was counted between two and nine times. The J gene is TRBJ1-4, the V gene TRBV29-1, with no clear D. There are 13 residues in the CDR3. Trimming left V 4 bases short and J 0 bases short, with 6 bases between. Per germline, CDR1 SQVTM and CDR2 ANQGSEA. The CDR3 sequence is CSVGYATNEKLFF. The CDR3, as DNA: TGCAGCGTTGGGTATGCAACTAATGAAAAACTGTTTTTT. Based on the CDR3 plus reference TRBV29-1 and TRBJ1-4, the full variable domain is SAVISQKPSRDICQRGTSLTIQCQVDSQVTMMFWYRQQPGQSLTLIATANQGSEATYESGFVIDKFPISRPNLTFSTLTVSNMSPEDSSIYLCSVGYATNEKLFFGSGTQLSVL.

The J gene is TRBJ1-1, the V gene TRBV10-1; D is possibly TRBD1 (5 bases). Germline CDR1 and CDR2: WNHNN and SYGVQD (reference sequence). The germline V and J ends were trimmed by 3 bases and 3 bases, with 8 bases remaining between them. The CDR3 totals 13 residues. The CDR3 sequence is CASSDGTYTEAFF. DNA of the CDR3: TGCGCCAGCAGTGACGGGACCTACACTGAAGCTTTCTTT.

This chain links TRBV12-3 or TRBV12-4 with TRBJ2-3; maybe TRBD1 (6 bases). The CDR3 covers 13 residues. V gave up 5 bases and J gave up 5 bases, with 11 bases separating them. Written as DNA, the CDR3 is TGTGCCAGCAGTCCCCACAGGGAAGATACGCAGTATTTT. This gives the protein CASSPHREDTQYF.

This clonotype was observed many times. The chain links TRBV12-3 or TRBV12-4 to TRBJ2-1, with 7 bases lining up with TRBD2. This CDR3 has 15 amino acids. The V gene end was trimmed by 7 bases and the J gene end by 3 bases; junction bases not matched to a gene: 9. The CDR3 loop is CASIQSGADYNEQFF. As DNA, the CDR3 is TGTGCCAGCATACAGAGCGGGGCGGACTACAATGAGCAGTTCTTC.

This clonotype came up many times. The genes are TRBV5-1 and TRBJ1-2; D unresolved. The CDR3 runs to 15 residues. V lost 0 bases, J lost 5 bases, and 14 bases lay in between. Germline V gene data show CDR1 as SGHRS and CDR2 as YFSETQ. CDR3: CASSLVEGRGYGYTF. The CDR3 DNA follows: TGCGCCAGCAGCTTGGTTGAAGGGAGAGGATATGGCTACACCTTC.

In this sample, this clonotype turned up a few times. The CDR3 bases are TGCAGTGCTAGAGAGCCAATCAAATACCGTACCTACGAGCAGTACTTC. Its protein is CSAREPIKYRTYEQYF. The chain recombines TRBV20-1 with TRBJ2-7; no firm D call. Germline lookup yields CDR1 DFQATT and CDR2 SNEGSKA (reference sequence). This CDR3 comprises 16 residues. V was trimmed by 0 bases and J by 2 bases, leaving 17 bases between them.

This sequence joins TRBV3-1 and TRBJ1-5; D perhaps matches TRBD1 (5 bases). Trimming removed 4 bases at V and 2 bases at J, with 12 bases between. This CDR3 has 15 residues. Germline V CDR1 and CDR2: LGHDT, YNNKEL (reference sequence). The CDR3 DNA reads TGTGCCAGCAGCCCGCGGGACGGCGGCAATCAGCCCCAGCATTTT. Translation gives CASSPRDGGNQPQHF.

The V and J genes are TRBV28 and TRBJ2-7; perhaps D is TRBD1 or TRBD2 (5 bases each). V shed 3 bases and J shed 5 bases, with 11 bases lying between them. The CDR3 runs to 13 residues. CDR1 is MDHEN, CDR2 SYDVKM, per germline. In DNA form, the CDR3 reads TGTGCCAGCAGTTTCGGTCAGGGACACGAGCAGTACTTC. This sequence encodes CASSFGQGHEQYF.

This chain connects TRBV2 to TRBJ2-1; a possible D gene is TRBD1 (6 bases). The germline CDR1 and CDR2 sequences are SNHLY and FYNNEI. V was clipped by 6 bases and J by 4 bases, with 10 bases between them. The CDR3 runs to 13 residues. The CDR3 protein is CASRGTPYNEQFF. CDR3 bases: TGTGCCAGCAGGGGGACACCGTACAATGAGCAGTTCTTC.

This clonotype was seen a handful of times. The chain combines TRBV5-1 with TRBJ2-5; D remains unclear. V was clipped by 5 bases and J by 2 bases, with 7 bases between them. This CDR3 has 12 amino acids. From germline, CDR1 is SGHRS and CDR2 YFSETQ. The DNA for the CDR3 is TGCGCCAGCAGACAGTCACAAGAGACCCAGTACTTC. Translating it yields CASRQSQETQYF. Together with reference TRBV5-1 and TRBJ2-5, the CDR3 gives the full variable domain: KAGVTQTPRYLIKTRGQQVTLSCSPISGHRSVSWYQQTPGQGLQFLFEYFSETQRNKGNFPGRFSGRQFSNSRSEMNVSTLELGDSALYLCASRQSQETQYFGPGTRLLVL.

This clonotype was observed at least ten times. The V call is TRBV12-3 or TRBV12-4, the J call TRBJ1-5, with D hard to call. V lost 3 bases to trimming and J lost 3 bases, with 6 bases between them. The CDR3 runs 13 residues. CDR3 sequence: CASSLAVNQPQHF. The DNA of the CDR3 is TGTGCCAGCAGTTTGGCAGTCAATCAGCCCCAGCATTTT.

A single count supports this clonotype. This chain uses TRBV7-8 with TRBJ2-5; D call uncertain. This CDR3 contains 14 residues. Trimming took off 3 bases at V and 5 bases at J, with 13 bases between the two ends. The germline CDR1 and CDR2 sequences are SGHVS and FQNEAQ. The CDR3 sequence is CASSFLEVRETQYF. CDR3 in DNA: TGTGCCAGCAGCTTTCTTGAGGTTAGGGAGACCCAGTACTTC.

This clonotype was detected many times. The chain carries TRBV5-1 and TRBJ2-2; TRBD2 might be the D (7 bases). The CDR3 loop spans 17 amino acids. The germline CDR1 and CDR2 sequences are SGHRS and YFSETQ. The V end was cut by 3 bases, the J end by 6 bases, with 21 bases between. The CDR3 loop is CASSYLAAGASSGELFF. CDR3 in DNA: TGCGCCAGCAGCTACCTAGCCGCGGGGGCGAGTTCCGGGGAGCTGTTTTTT. The complete variable domain, with remaining parts taken from reference TRBV5-1 and TRBJ2-2, reads KAGVTQTPRYLIKTRGQQVTLSCSPISGHRSVSWYQQTPGQGLQFLFEYFSETQRNKGNFPGRFSGRQFSNSRSEMNVSTLELGDSALYLCASSYLAAGASSGELFFGEGSRLTVL.

Ten or more counts support this clonotype. The chain has TRBV2 and TRBJ1-6; 8 nucleotides agree with TRBD1. From germline, CDR1 is SNHLY and CDR2 FYNNEI. This CDR3 contains 14 residues. With V trimmed by 7 bases and J by 10 bases, 9 bases remained unmatched. CDR3 sequence: CASTVQGGGSPLHF. The CDR3 nucleotides are TGTGCCAGCACGGTACAGGGGGGCGGATCACCCCTCCACTTT.

This clonotype was recorded at least ten times. The rearrangement uses TRBV7-8 and TRBJ1-4; tentative D call: TRBD1 (5 bases). V dropped 1 base and J dropped 0 bases, with 18 bases sitting between them. The CDR3 runs to 19 residues. Germline values: CDR1 SGHVS, CDR2 FQNEAQ. The CDR3 coding sequence is TGTGCCAGCAGCTTAGGGTGGGCAGGGCGATGGGCAACTAATGAAAAACTGTTTTTT. As protein: CASSLGWAGRWATNEKLFF.

This clonotype showed up many times. The chain couples TRBV12-3 or TRBV12-4 to TRBJ2-3; 10 positions agree with TRBD2. J lost 5 bases, V lost 3 bases, and 11 bases had no gene match. The CDR3 consists of 17 residues. The CDR3 DNA follows: TGTGCCAGCAGTTTTGGGGAAGCGGGGGGGCTAAGAGATACGCAGTATTTT. Translated, it gives CASSFGEAGGLRDTQYF.